The 22 T cell receptor beta chains below all came from one sample that was sequenced in a study of tumor-infiltrating lymphocytes in primary liver carcinoma. The investigators made TCR beta cDNA from about 0.45 ug total RNA, using a constant-region primer. Investigators got TCR beta libraries out of three nested multiplex PCR rounds, done with slightly modified ARM-PCR. Both of the initial two PCR rounds ran for about 9 cycles and employed TRBV1-TRBV30 forward primers alongside a C-beta reverse primer. One entry per CDR3 protein results from TCRdb running MiXCR on the multiplex PCR reads. The sample records tens of thousands of distinct CDR3 sequences, about 73% being singletons. Investigators took RNA and DNA out together from 20-30 mg of unsorted bulk tissue. The sequenced material came from liver tumor tissue from sampling region 3. Subset in this sample: tumor region T3, left-lateral pole. Receptors originate from a man aged 35 to 55 with primary liver carcinoma and hepatitis B virus infection.

V and J are TRBV11-2 and TRBJ1-2; D uncertain. The CDR3 totals 14 residues. From germline, CDR1 is SGHAT and CDR2 FQNNGV. V lost 10 bases and J 3 bases, leaving 18 bases between the germline ends. In nucleotides, the CDR3 is TGTGCCAACTGCCCAGCCGACTGGGACTATGGCTACACCTTC. Protein product: CANCPADWDYGYTF.

For this clonotype: The CDR3 ends on some other residue instead of the conserved phenylalanine or tryptophan, so this is likely a read error. This chain joins TRBV6-5 and TRBJ2-7, with 7 bases aligning to TRBD1. The CDR3 consists of 14 residues. Per the germline V gene, CDR1 is MNHEY and CDR2 is SVGAGI. DNA for the CDR3: TGTGGCAGCAGCCGAGCCGGGACAGATTACGAGCAGTACTTA. It codes for CGSSRAGTDYEQYL.

A remark on this clonotype: This CDR3 is missing its conserved last phenylalanine or tryptophan, likely due to a read error. The chain has TRBV10-1 and TRBJ2-1; D is undetermined. Germline loops: CDR1 WNHNN, CDR2 SYGVQD (reference sequence). Trimming removed 4 bases from V and 1 base from J, with 11 bases in between. The CDR3 is 15 residues long. The CDR3, as DNA: TGCGCCAGCAGTGGGAAGCGTGGTTCCTACAATGAGCAGTTCCTC. This translates into CASSGKRGSYNEQFL.

This clonotype has just one count. A much larger clonotype is one base distant, so this may be a read error. The rearrangement links TRBV7-3 to TRBJ2-1; 8 bases agree with TRBD1. CDR3 length equals 12 residues. With V trimmed by 5 bases and J by 8 bases, 2 bases remained unmatched. Germline V lookup: CDR1 SGHTA, CDR2 FQGTGA. CDR3 in DNA: TGTGCCAGCAGCAAACAGGGGGATGAGCAGTTCTTC. Its protein product is CASSKQGDEQFF.

A note on this clonotype: A read error may account for a junction end that differs from germline. V gene TRBV5-6 combines with J gene TRBJ2-1; D is perhaps TRBD1 or TRBD2 (5 bases each). The length of the CDR3 is 14 residues. Germline V lookup: CDR1 SGHDT, CDR2 YYEEEE. CDR3: CGSRFGAVGNEQFF. The CDR3 bases are TGTGGCAGCAGATTCGGGGCGGTGGGCAATGAGCAATTCTTC.

Comments on this clonotype: A much larger clone differs from this one at a single base, so this may be a read error. This rearrangement joins TRBV30 to TRBJ2-1, with 9 bases that match TRBD2. The CDR3 spans 13 residues. From germline, CDR1 is GTSNPN and CDR2 SVGIG (reference sequence). The CDR3 coding sequence is TGTGCCTGGAGTGGGCTAGCGGGACTTGAGCTGTTCTTC. Translating it yields CAWSGLAGLELFF.

Turning to this clonotype: Since no conserved phenylalanine or tryptophan closes the CDR3, a read error is the likely cause. The genes are TRBV28 and TRBJ2-7; unclear D gene. Germline-derived CDR1 and CDR2 are MDHEN and SYDVKM. This CDR3 contains 14 residues. CDR3 amino acids: CVSSLTAYYYKQYL. The DNA of the CDR3 is TGTGTCAGCAGTTTAACTGCCTATTACTACAAGCAGTACTTA.

The V and J genes are TRBV11-3 and TRBJ1-1; 7 bases match TRBD1. Unmatched junction bases numbered 6, after V lost 1 base and J lost 10 bases. CDR3 size: 13 residues. The germline V gene has CDR1 SGHNT and CDR2 YENEEA. CDR3 DNA sequence: TGTGCCAGCAGCTTAGCAGGGGGGAGTAGAGCTTTCTTT. As protein: CASSLAGGSRAFF.

With respect to this clonotype: At one end the junction does not follow the germline gene, possibly because of a read error. The rearrangement joins TRBV11-1 to TRBJ2-7, with 12 bases aligning to TRBD2. Germline V gene sequence: CDR1 SGHAT, CDR2 FQDESV (reference sequence). The CDR3 loop spans 17 amino acids. CDR3 in DNA: TGTGCCAGCAACTTAACTAGCGGGGGGATGTACTCCTACGAGCAGAACTTC. Its protein is CASNLTSGGMYSYEQNF.

A note on this clonotype: Germline and junction disagree at one end, which may indicate a read error. V and J are TRBV7-8 and TRBJ1-5; no firm D call. Germline V gives CDR1 SGHVS, CDR2 FQNEAQ. This CDR3 is built from 15 residues. CDR3 nucleotides: TGTGCCAGCAGCTCGGCACTGAATAGCAATCAGCACCAGCATTTT. Translating gives CASSSALNSNQHQHF.

This sequence joins TRBV11-2 and TRBJ2-3, with 10 bases that match TRBD2. Unmatched junction bases numbered 9, after V lost 2 bases and J lost 7 bases. CDR1 and CDR2 from the germline V gene are SGHAT and FQNNGV. The CDR3 extends over 16 amino acids. The CDR3 DNA is TGTGCCAGCAGCTTAAAGGGACTAGCGTGGGCATATACGCAGTATTTT. Protein sequence: CASSLKGLAWAYTQYF.

Turning to this clonotype: A read error is possible here, since a much larger clone lies one base away. The V gene is TRBV28, the J gene TRBJ1-1, with D perhaps TRBD1 (5 bases). Trimming took 5 bases from V and 7 from J, leaving 14 bases between them. Germline CDR1 and CDR2: MDHEN and SYDVKM. This CDR3 has 13 residues. In DNA form, the CDR3 reads TGTGCCAGCAGTGCCCCAGGGCCCATTGAAGCTTTCTTT. Protein product: CASSAPGPIEAFF.

Turning to this clonotype: Here the CDR3 omits its conserved ending phenylalanine or tryptophan, so a read error is the likely source. CDR3 nucleotide sequence: TGTGCCACCAGCCCCGGGCATTCGGGCACAGATACGCAGTATTTA. This translates into CATSPGHSGTDTQYL. This chain links TRBV6-6 with TRBJ2-3; D not certain. Germline values: CDR1 MNHNY, CDR2 SVGAGI (reference sequence). There are 15 residues in the CDR3. V shed 10 bases and J shed 1 base, with 18 bases lying between them.

Notes on this clonotype: The CDR3 end shows no conserved phenylalanine or tryptophan, and so a read error is likely. No DNA is shown, since the ends of the CDR3 on it are uncertain; the CDR3 is the one TCRdb lists. The V gene is TRBV29-1, the J gene TRBJ2-2; TRBD1, the table's D call, lacks a check against the DNA. Germline V CDR1 and CDR2: SQVTM, ANQGSEA. The CDR3 numbers 14 amino acids, ends counted. This CDR3 is CSAPSGVTTGELFL.

Note on this clonotype: The CDR3 does not close with the conserved phenylalanine or tryptophan, likely indicating a read error. This chain links TRBV11-2 with TRBJ2-2, with TRBD1 matching over 10 bases. Germline V gene lookup returns CDR1 SGHAT and CDR2 FQNNGV. This CDR3 region has 13 residues. CDR3 coding DNA: TGTGCCATGGGACAGGGGAACACCGGGAAGCTGTTTCTT. Its translation is CAMGQGNTGKLFL.

A single count supports this clonotype. The conserved phenylalanine or tryptophan normally closing the CDR3 is absent here, so this likely arose from a read error. V usage is TRBV6-5 and J usage is TRBJ2-1, with a weak D call TRBD2 (5 bases). The CDR3 length is 15 residues. CDR1 and CDR2 from the germline V gene are MNHEY and SVGAGI. The CDR3 nucleotides are TGTGCCAGCAGTTACGGGAGCGGTAGCTACAGTGAGCAGTTCCTC. Its translation is CASSYGSGSYSEQFL.

This clonotype has just one count. The junction departs from the called germline gene at one end, perhaps through a read error. The V call is TRBV6-1, the J call TRBJ2-1, with D perhaps being TRBD1 or TRBD2 (5 bases each). This CDR3 is 16 amino acids long. The germline V gene encodes CDR1 MNHNS and CDR2 SASEGT. CDR3 bases: TGTGACAGCAGTGAAGTCCCGGGACGGACGGGCAATGAGCAGTTCTTC. Amino acid sequence: CDSSEVPGRTGNEQFF.

The genes are TRBV4-1 and TRBJ1-4; perhaps TRBD1 as D (5 bases). The V end was cut by 4 bases, the J end by 7 bases, with 22 bases between. CDR1 and CDR2 from the germline V gene are MGHRA and YSYEKL. The CDR3 covers 17 residues. CDR3 loop: CASSRGPSDSLGEKLFF. CDR3 DNA sequence: TGCGCCAGCAGCCGAGGACCCTCCGACAGCTTAGGTGAAAAACTGTTTTTT.

The rearrangement joins TRBV10-3 to TRBJ2-7; D may be TRBD2 (5 bases). Trimming shortened V by 3 bases and J by 1 base, and 10 bases separated the two germline ends. The CDR3 has 14 amino acids. Germline loops: CDR1 ENHRY, CDR2 SYGVKD. The CDR3 reads CAISDSVASYEQYF. The CDR3, as DNA: TGTGCCATCAGTGACTCCGTAGCGTCCTACGAGCAGTACTTC.

The V gene is TRBV9, the J gene TRBJ2-1; D is undetermined. This CDR3 spans 15 amino acids. Germline assignment: CDR1 SGDLS and CDR2 YYNGEE. Trimming removed 0 bases at V and 2 bases at J, with 9 bases between. CDR3 DNA: TGTGCCAGCAGCGTAGTGGAAGCCCCCTACAATGAGCAGTTCTTC. This sequence encodes CASSVVEAPYNEQFF.

As concerns this clonotype: The CDR3 does not close with the conserved phenylalanine or tryptophan, likely indicating a read error. This rearrangement joins TRBV6-1 to TRBJ1-1; D is perhaps TRBD1 (6 bases). Trimming stripped 6 bases from V and 6 bases from J, with 20 bases between. The germline CDR1 and CDR2 sequences are MNHNS and SASEGT. This CDR3 contains 15 residues. CDR3 residues: CASSVQQGRSAEAFL. The CDR3 DNA reads TGTGCCAGCAGCGTTCAACAGGGTCGGAGTGCTGAAGCTTTCTTG.

On this clonotype: At one end the junction does not follow the germline gene, possibly because of a read error. The rearrangement joins TRBV28 to TRBJ2-7, with D unresolved. Per germline, CDR1 MDHEN and CDR2 SYDVKM. The length of the CDR3 is 13 residues. Here the CDR3 DNA reads TGTGCCAGCAGTAAGGCAGTTGTCTACGAGCTGTACTTC. This gives the protein CASSKAVVYELYF.